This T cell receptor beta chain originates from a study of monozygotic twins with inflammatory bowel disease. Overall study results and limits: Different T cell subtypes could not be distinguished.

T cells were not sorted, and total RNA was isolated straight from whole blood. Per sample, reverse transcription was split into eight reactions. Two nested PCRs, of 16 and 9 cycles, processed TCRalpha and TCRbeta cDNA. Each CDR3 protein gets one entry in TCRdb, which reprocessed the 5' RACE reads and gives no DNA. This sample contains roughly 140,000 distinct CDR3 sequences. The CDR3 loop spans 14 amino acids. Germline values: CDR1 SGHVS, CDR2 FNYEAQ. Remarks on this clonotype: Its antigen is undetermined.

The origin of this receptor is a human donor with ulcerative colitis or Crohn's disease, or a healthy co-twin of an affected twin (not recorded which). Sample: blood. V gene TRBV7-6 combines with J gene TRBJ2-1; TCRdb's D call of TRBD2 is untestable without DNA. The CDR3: CASSPERGPNEQFF.